This entry describes one TCR beta chain. The data belong to a study of shared clonotypes between healthy human individuals. Sequencing was performed with immunoSEQ multiplex PCR; in TCRdb, only in-frame clones are kept and a portion is missing. The table records a few million clones, approximately 95% of them present only once. V dropped 2 bases and J dropped 8 bases, with 9 bases sitting between them. The CDR3 loop spans 12 amino acids. Germline CDR1 is SGHTA and CDR2 is FQGNSA. Sequenced sample: naive CD4+ T cells from PBMCs. Subset described: CD45RA+ positively selected. The source is a young man in good health. Some clones in this sample may be carry-over from other donors' samples. The V and J genes are TRBV7-2 and TRBJ1-2; D remains unclear. CDR3 residues: CASSLRAWGYTF. The CDR3 DNA sequence: TGTGCCAGCAGCTTACGGGCTTGGGGCTACACCTTC. Together with reference TRBV7-2 and TRBJ1-2, the CDR3 gives the full variable domain: GAGVSQSPSNKVTEKGKDVELRCDPISGHTALYWYRQSLGQGLEFLIYFQGNSAPDKSGLPSDRFSAERTGGSVSTLTIQRTQQEDSAVYLCASSLRAWGYTFGSGTRLTVV.